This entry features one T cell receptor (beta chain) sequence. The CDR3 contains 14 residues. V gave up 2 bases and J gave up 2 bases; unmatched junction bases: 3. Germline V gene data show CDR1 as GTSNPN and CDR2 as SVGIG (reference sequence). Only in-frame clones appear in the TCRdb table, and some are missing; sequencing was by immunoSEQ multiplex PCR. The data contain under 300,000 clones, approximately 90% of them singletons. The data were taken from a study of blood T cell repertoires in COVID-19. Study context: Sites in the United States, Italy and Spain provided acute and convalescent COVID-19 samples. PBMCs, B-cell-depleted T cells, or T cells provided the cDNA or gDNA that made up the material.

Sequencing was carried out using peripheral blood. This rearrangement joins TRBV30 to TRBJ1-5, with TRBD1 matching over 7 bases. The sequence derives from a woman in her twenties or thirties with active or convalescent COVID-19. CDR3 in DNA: TGTGCCTGGAGTCCCGACAGGGGCAATCAGCCCCAGCATTTT. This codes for CAWSPDRGNQPQHF.